Each of the 22 T cell receptor beta chains below was sequenced from the same sample in a study of a mutant IDH1 vaccine in newly diagnosed glioma. Antigens for these TCRs are unknown. Clones were sequenced by immunoSEQ multiplex PCR, and TCRdb holds only the in-frame ones, with some missing. This table holds 37,000 or so clones, about 79% found once. Noted time point: week 5, during vaccination. Topical imiquimod was applied with each vaccine dose, which held 300 ug of mutant IDH1 20-mer peptide. The source material was PBMCs, sampled from a glioma patient whose treatment included an IDH1 peptide vaccine. These receptors originate from a man aged 30 to 39 with glioma.

The chain has TRBV25-1 and TRBJ2-1; 9 bases fit TRBD2. Germline loops: CDR1 MGHDK, CDR2 SYGVNS. V lost 6 bases, J lost 5 bases, and 14 bases stayed unmatched. This CDR3 is built from 17 residues. CDR3 nucleotide sequence: TGTGCCAGCAGGAGGGCGGCGGGAGGGCCGGGCAACAATGAGCAGTTCTTC. Amino acids: CASRRAAGGPGNNEQFF.

The chain couples TRBV6-1 to TRBJ1-1, with D possibly being TRBD1 (5 bases). This CDR3 contains 11 residues. V lost 10 bases to trimming and J lost 1 base, with 7 bases between them. CDR1 is MNHNS, CDR2 SASEGT, per germline. In nucleotides, the CDR3 is TGTGCCACCACAGGGAACACTGAAGCTTTCTTT. This sequence encodes CATTGNTEAFF.

CDR3 in amino acids: CASNGAGRGYTF. CDR3 nucleotide sequence: TGTGCCAGCAATGGGGCAGGACGAGGCTACACCTTC. The V gene is TRBV27, the J gene TRBJ1-2; a possible D gene is TRBD1 (5 bases). Trimming took 7 bases from V and 8 from J, leaving 14 bases between them. Per the germline V gene, CDR1 is MNHEY and CDR2 is SMNVEV (reference sequence). The CDR3 spans 12 residues.

The J gene is TRBJ1-2, the V gene TRBV9, with D possibly being TRBD1 (6 bases). Germline V lookup: CDR1 SGDLS, CDR2 YYNGEE. With 1 base removed from V and 1 base from J, the gap between germline ends came to 17 bases. The CDR3 sequence is 17 residues long. CDR3 protein: CASSVTSGVGVNYGYTF. The CDR3 coding sequence is TGTGCCAGCAGCGTAACGTCAGGGGTGGGGGTTAACTATGGCTACACCTTC.

The chain uses TRBV4-3 and TRBJ1-4; D remains unclear. The V gene's germline CDR1 is LGHNA and CDR2 YSLEER. Trimming shortened V by 0 bases and J by 0 bases, and 8 bases separated the two germline ends. The CDR3 is made up of 16 amino acids. CDR3 nucleotides: TGCGCCAGCAGCCAAGATCGGGCAGCAACTAATGAAAAACTGTTTTTT. Amino acid sequence: CASSQDRAATNEKLFF.

The rearrangement joins TRBV19 to TRBJ1-5; D gene unclear. The CDR3 has 14 amino acids. Germline values: CDR1 LNHDA, CDR2 SQIVND (reference sequence). V was shortened by 6 bases and J by 5 bases, with 14 bases between the two germline ends. The CDR3 DNA reads as TGTGCCAGTAGCTCAGCGGTCCAAGATCAGCCCCAGCATTTT. This translates into CASSSAVQDQPQHF.

The V and J genes are TRBV10-2 and TRBJ1-3; the D gene is possibly TRBD1 (5 bases). V dropped 2 bases and J dropped 0 bases, with 8 bases sitting between them. In germline, CDR1 is WSHSY, CDR2 SAAADI. The length of the CDR3 is 15 residues. CDR3 DNA: TGCGCCAGCAGTGAGGCCAGGGCCTCTGGAAACACCATATATTTT. Protein product: CASSEARASGNTIYF.

This clone was seen a handful of times. The chain uses TRBV5-1 and TRBJ1-1, with D possibly being TRBD1 (6 bases). V lost 4 bases, J lost 2 bases, and 15 bases lay in between. The CDR3 has 15 residues. Germline V gives CDR1 SGHRS, CDR2 YFSETQ. The DNA of the CDR3 is TGCGCCAGCAGCCTCACCGGGACAACCAACACTGAAGCTTTCTTT. Protein product: CASSLTGTTNTEAFF.

The genes are TRBV5-1 and TRBJ2-7; 9 nucleotides line up with TRBD1. With V trimmed by 4 bases and J by 3 bases, 8 bases remained unmatched. In germline, CDR1 is SGHRS, CDR2 YFSETQ. The CDR3 is made up of 15 amino acids. This CDR3 reads CASSAGQGRYYEQYF. CDR3 in DNA: TGCGCCAGCAGCGCTGGACAGGGGAGATACTACGAGCAGTACTTC.

Only a few counts were recorded for this clone. This rearrangement joins TRBV5-1 to TRBJ2-7, with D unresolved. The CDR3 loop spans 14 amino acids. Germline V gene sequence: CDR1 SGHRS, CDR2 YFSETQ. V was pared by 0 bases and J by 0 bases, with 7 bases between. For the CDR3, the DNA is TGCGCCAGCAGCTTGGCCAGAGGCTCCTACGAGCAGTACTTC. Its translation is CASSLARGSYEQYF.

This chain's CDR3 is CASSLAGVQHSYNEQFF. CDR3 sequence (DNA): TGCGCCAGCAGCTTGGCCGGGGTCCAACACTCCTACAATGAGCAGTTCTTC. The chain uses TRBV5-1 and TRBJ2-1; tentatively, D is TRBD2 (5 bases). Trimming left V 0 bases short and J 0 bases short, with 13 bases between. The CDR3 contains 17 residues. Germline V lookup: CDR1 SGHRS, CDR2 YFSETQ. Combining the CDR3 with reference TRBV5-1 and TRBJ2-1 gives the whole variable domain KAGVTQTPRYLIKTRGQQVTLSCSPISGHRSVSWYQQTPGQGLQFLFEYFSETQRNKGNFPGRFSGRQFSNSRSEMNVSTLELGDSALYLCASSLAGVQHSYNEQFFGPGTRLTVL.

This rearrangement joins TRBV15 to TRBJ1-5, with 7 bases lining up with TRBD1. J was trimmed by 6 bases and V by 0 bases; bases with no gene match: 11. Germline CDR1 reads LNHNV; CDR2 reads YYDKDF (reference sequence). The CDR3 has 17 residues. This CDR3 is CATSRDRWAGGSQPQHF. The CDR3 bases are TGTGCCACCAGCAGAGATCGTTGGGCAGGGGGGAGTCAGCCCCAGCATTTT. The full variable domain, completed using reference TRBV15 and TRBJ1-5, is DAMVIQNPRYQVTQFGKPVTLSCSQTLNHNVMYWYQQKSSQAPKLLFHYYDKDFNNEADTPDNFQSRRPNTSFCFLDIRSPGLGDTAMYLCATSRDRWAGGSQPQHFGDGTRLSIL.

The chain combines TRBV5-1 with TRBJ1-4, with D tentatively TRBD1 (5 bases). Per germline, CDR1 SGHRS and CDR2 YFSETQ. The CDR3 loop spans 15 amino acids. Trimming took off 2 bases at V and 7 bases at J, with 15 bases between the two ends. The CDR3 loop is CASSFTPGTAEKLFF. For the CDR3, the DNA is TGCGCCAGCAGCTTTACACCCGGGACGGCTGAAAAACTGTTTTTT.

This clone was found a few times. The chain is built from TRBV7-2 and TRBJ1-1; D is ambiguous. The CDR3 has 12 residues. Per the germline V gene, CDR1 is SGHTA and CDR2 is FQGNSA. V was pared by 1 base and J by 3 bases, with 3 bases between. The DNA of the CDR3 is TGTGCCAGCAGCTTAGAGGACACTGAAGCTTTCTTT. Its translation: CASSLEDTEAFF.

V gene TRBV9 combines with J gene TRBJ2-3, with 8 bases identical to TRBD1. Germline assignment: CDR1 SGDLS and CDR2 YYNGEE. Trimming at V came to 0 bases and at J to 8 bases, leaving 11 bases not matched to a gene. The CDR3 runs 16 residues. The CDR3 loop is CASSVAQTGAWVTQYF. Written as DNA, the CDR3 is TGTGCCAGCAGCGTAGCTCAGACAGGGGCATGGGTTACGCAGTATTTT.

The chain employs TRBV4-2 and TRBJ2-1, with 10 positions matching TRBD1. J lost 3 bases, V lost 0 bases, and 5 bases had no gene match. The germline V gene has CDR1 LGHNA and CDR2 YNFKEQ. CDR3 length: 17 amino acids. The CDR3 is CASSQEPRDRGYNEQFF. The CDR3 DNA reads TGTGCCAGCAGCCAAGAGCCCCGGGACAGGGGCTACAATGAGCAGTTCTTC.

This sequence joins TRBV5-8 and TRBJ2-7; possible D gene TRBD1, 5 bases. CDR1 is SGHTS and CDR2 is YDEGEE in the germline V gene. There are 13 residues in the CDR3. V was shortened by 7 bases and J by 4 bases, with 15 bases between the two germline ends. The CDR3 region is CASGPGRDYEQYF. Written as DNA, the CDR3 is TGTGCCAGCGGCCCTGGCAGGGATTACGAGCAGTACTTC. Supplemented by reference TRBV5-8 and TRBJ2-7, the full variable domain reads EAGVTQSPTHLIKTRGQQATLRCSPISGHTSVYWYQQALGLGLQFLLWYDEGEERNRGNFPPRFSGRQFPNYSSELNVNALELEDSALYLCASGPGRDYEQYFGPGTRLTVT.

The chain combines TRBV19 with TRBJ2-2; 7 bases match TRBD2. Per the germline V gene, CDR1 is LNHDA and CDR2 is SQIVND (reference sequence). The CDR3 consists of 16 residues. The junction had 8 bases not matched to a gene; V was cut back by 3 bases and J by 4 bases. Here the CDR3 reads CASSIRGERGTGELFF. In nucleotides, the CDR3 is TGTGCCAGTAGTATTCGGGGGGAGCGGGGCACCGGGGAGCTGTTTTTT.

The chain uses TRBV5-1 and TRBJ2-7, with TRBD2 matching 11 bases. The CDR3 is 18 amino acids. With V trimmed by 0 bases and J by 0 bases, 8 bases remained unmatched. Germline V gene sequence: CDR1 SGHRS, CDR2 YFSETQ. CDR3 DNA: TGCGCCAGCAGCTTGGATTTAGCGGGAGGGTGGAGCTCCTACGAGCAGTACTTC. The encoded protein is CASSLDLAGGWSSYEQYF. Based on the CDR3 plus reference TRBV5-1 and TRBJ2-7, the full variable domain is KAGVTQTPRYLIKTRGQQVTLSCSPISGHRSVSWYQQTPGQGLQFLFEYFSETQRNKGNFPGRFSGRQFSNSRSEMNVSTLELGDSALYLCASSLDLAGGWSSYEQYFGPGTRLTVT.

The table lists this clone with a count of one. The chain uses TRBV7-2 and TRBJ2-2, with D hard to call. CDR1 is SGHTA, CDR2 FQGNSA, per germline. This CDR3 is 12 amino acids long. Trimming cost V 2 bases and J 6 bases, with 4 bases left between them. The CDR3: CASSLLSGELFF. The CDR3 bases are TGTGCCAGCAGCTTATTGTCCGGGGAGCTGTTTTTT.

The rearrangement links TRBV2 to TRBJ1-1; 10 bases fit TRBD1. Germline V gene sequence: CDR1 SNHLY, CDR2 FYNNEI. The CDR3 contains 15 residues. V was pared by 6 bases and J by 3 bases, with 7 bases of the junction left unmatched. CDR3 sequence (DNA): TGTGCCAGCAGCGAGACAGGGGGCTTGGACACTGAAGCTTTCTTT. It codes for CASSETGGLDTEAFF.

The rearrangement links TRBV30 to TRBJ1-2; TRBD1 might be the D (5 bases). CDR1 GTSNPN and CDR2 SVGIG come from the germline V gene (reference sequence). V was cut by 0 bases and J by 5 bases, with 16 bases left in between. This CDR3 spans 15 amino acids. DNA of the CDR3: TGTGCCTGGAGTGTACGCGGCAGGGAAGAGTATGGCTACACCTTC. Protein: CAWSVRGREEYGYTF.